This T cell receptor (beta chain) was identified during a study of T-cell memory formation after mild COVID-19. The study, taken as a whole, reports: Pre-infection memory showed some responding clones, and this suggested that cross-reactive memory joined.

The CDR3 spans 16 residues. CDR1 is SGHTA and CDR2 is FQGNSA in the germline V gene. Trimming cost V 5 bases and J 1 base; bases outside gene matches: 4. This clonotype was observed a handful of times. Its antigen remains unknown. TCRdb redid the calling of the 5' RACE reads with MiXCR, one entry per CDR3 protein. The repertoire holds roughly 300,000 distinct CDR3 sequences, with about 17% as singletons. The clonotype was recovered from a man aged 18 to 29 who had mild COVID-19 (a few samples of this study predate the infection). Cell type and time point are not known. The gene calls are TRBV7-2 and TRBJ1-6; 8 positions agree with TRBD1. The specimen sequenced was PBMCs or a T cell subset sorted from them (not recorded which). CDR3 loop: CASSRTGISYNSPLHF. The CDR3 bases are TGTGCCAGCAGCCGGACAGGGATATCCTATAATTCACCCCTCCACTTT.